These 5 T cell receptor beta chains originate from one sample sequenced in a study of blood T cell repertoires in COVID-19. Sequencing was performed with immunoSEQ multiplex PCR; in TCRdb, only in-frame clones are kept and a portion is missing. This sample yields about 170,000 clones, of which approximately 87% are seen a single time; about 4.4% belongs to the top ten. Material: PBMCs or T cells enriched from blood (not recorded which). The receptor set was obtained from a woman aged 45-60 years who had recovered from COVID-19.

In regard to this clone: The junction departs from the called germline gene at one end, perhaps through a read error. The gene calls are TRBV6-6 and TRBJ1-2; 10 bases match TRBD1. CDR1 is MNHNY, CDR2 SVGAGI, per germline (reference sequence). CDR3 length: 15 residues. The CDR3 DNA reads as TGTGCCAGCAGTGACTCCGGGACAGGGGAGGCGGGCTACACCTTC. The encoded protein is CASSDSGTGEAGYTF.

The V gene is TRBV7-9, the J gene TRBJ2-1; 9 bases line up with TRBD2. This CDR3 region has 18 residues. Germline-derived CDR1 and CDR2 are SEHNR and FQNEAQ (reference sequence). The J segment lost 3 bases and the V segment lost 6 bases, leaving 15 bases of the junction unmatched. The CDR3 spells CASSPGVPGTSSYNEQFF. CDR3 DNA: TGTGCCAGCAGTCCAGGGGTCCCCGGGACTAGCAGCTACAATGAGCAGTTCTTC. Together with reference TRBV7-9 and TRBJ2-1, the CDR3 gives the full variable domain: DTGVSQNPRHKITKRGQNVTFRCDPISEHNRLYWYRQTLGQGPEFLTYFQNEAQLEKSRLLSDRFSAERPKGSFSTLEIQRTEQGDSAMYLCASSPGVPGTSSYNEQFFGPGTRLTVL.

CDR3 in amino acids: CASSSGTGGVVSNQPQHF. The CDR3 nucleotides are TGTGCCAGCAGCTCCGGGACAGGGGGCGTGGTAAGCAATCAGCCCCAGCATTTT. The genes are TRBV7-8 and TRBJ1-5; 12 nucleotides match TRBD1. Germline V gives CDR1 SGHVS, CDR2 FQNEAQ. The V gene end was trimmed by 4 bases and the J gene end by 1 base; junction bases not matched to a gene: 8. The CDR3 runs 18 residues.

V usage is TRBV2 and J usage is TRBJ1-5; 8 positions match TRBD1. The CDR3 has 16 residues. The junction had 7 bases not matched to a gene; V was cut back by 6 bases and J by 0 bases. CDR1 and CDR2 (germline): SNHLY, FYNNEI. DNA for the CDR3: TGTGCCAGCAGAGCGGACAGGGCCAATAGCAATCAGCCCCAGCATTTT. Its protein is CASRADRANSNQPQHF.

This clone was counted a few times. In nucleotides, the CDR3 is TGTGCCTGGAGTGTAGGGCAGGAAGGGGCGCCCCAGCATTTT. Encoded protein: CAWSVGQEGAPQHF. J is TRBJ1-5 and V is TRBV30; tentatively, D is TRBD1 (5 bases). The CDR3 has 14 residues. Germline assignment: CDR1 GTSNPN and CDR2 SVGIG (reference sequence). V gave up 0 bases and J gave up 9 bases, with 15 bases separating them.